The 3 T cell receptor beta chains in this list originate from one sample, sequenced in a study of CD8 T cells in ankylosing spondylitis. TCRdb processed the 5' RACE reads anew with MiXCR; each CDR3 protein has one entry. Among about 140,000 distinct CDR3 sequences listed, roughly 6.6% were seen once. The specimen was blood, either unsorted or a sorted T cell fraction (not recorded which). The source of these receptors is a female donor with ankylosing spondylitis or in good health (not recorded which).

This clonotype was seen many times. CDR3 nucleotide sequence: TGTGCCAGCAGCCATTACACTAGCGGGGGCCAAGAGACCCAGTACTTC. Translation gives CASSHYTSGGQETQYF. The chain is built from TRBV12-3 or TRBV12-4 and TRBJ2-5; TRBD2 matches at 11 bases. The CDR3 extends over 16 amino acids. After removal of 6 bases from V and 1 base from J, the junction contained 7 bases not matched to a gene.

This clonotype was found many times. In nucleotides, the CDR3 is TGTGCCAGCAGTCAAACAGGGGCCCGAGGGGCCCAGCATTTT. Its translation: CASSQTGARGAQHF. This chain uses TRBV12-3 or TRBV12-4 with TRBJ1-5, with 7 bases identical to TRBD1. V lost 5 bases to trimming and J lost 11 bases; unmatched junction nucleotides: 12. CDR3 length equals 14 residues.

This clonotype was recorded at least ten times. This chain links TRBV2 with TRBJ1-1; no firm D call. V shed 5 bases and J shed 5 bases, with 9 bases lying between them. The CDR3 sequence is 12 residues long. The germline V gene has CDR1 SNHLY and CDR2 FYNNEI. The CDR3: CASSQDGTEAFF. DNA for the CDR3: TGTGCCAGCAGTCAAGATGGAACTGAAGCTTTCTTT.